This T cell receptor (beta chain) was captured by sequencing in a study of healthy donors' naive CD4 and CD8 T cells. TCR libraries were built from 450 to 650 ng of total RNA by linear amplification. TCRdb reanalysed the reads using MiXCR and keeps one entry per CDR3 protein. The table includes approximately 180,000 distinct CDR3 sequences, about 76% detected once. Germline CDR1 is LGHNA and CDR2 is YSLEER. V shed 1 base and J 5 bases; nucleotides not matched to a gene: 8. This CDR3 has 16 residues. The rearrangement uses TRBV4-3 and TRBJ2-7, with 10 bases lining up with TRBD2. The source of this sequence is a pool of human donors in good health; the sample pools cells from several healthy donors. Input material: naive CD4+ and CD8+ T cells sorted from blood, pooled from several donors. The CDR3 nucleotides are TGCGCCAGCAGCCAAGGGACTAGCGGCGTAGGCGACGAGCAGTACTTC. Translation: CASSQGTSGVGDEQYF.